Listed here are 30 T cell receptor beta chains from one sample, sequenced in a study of T cell responses to AZD1222 COVID-19 vaccine. Here immunoSEQ multiplex PCR was the method, and the copy in TCRdb shows in-frame clones only, minus some. The sample contains approximately 90,000 clones, roughly nine tenths of which appear only once. This specimen consisted of peripheral blood, obtained on day 0 of AZD1222 vaccination. All receptors derive from an adult in good health.

The rearrangement links TRBV5-4 to TRBJ1-6; 8 bases align to TRBD1. The CDR3 has 15 residues. Germline V lookup: CDR1 SGHNT, CDR2 YYREEE (reference sequence). V trimming: 4 bases; J trimming: 8 bases; junction bases outside the gene matches: 8. CDR3 sequence: CASSLRQGRDSPLHF. CDR3 DNA sequence: TGTGCCAGCAGCCTCCGACAGGGGAGAGATTCACCCCTCCACTTT.

The chain combines TRBV27 with TRBJ1-1; TRBD1 matches 9 bases. The length of the CDR3 is 16 residues. CDR1 and CDR2 (germline): MNHEY, SMNVEV (reference sequence). Germline trimming cut 4 bases from V and 2 bases from J; bases unmatched to any gene: 8. CDR3 in DNA: TGTGCCAGCAGTTCAGGACAGGGGATAACAAACACTGAAGCTTTCTTT. This gives the protein CASSSGQGITNTEAFF.

The chain links TRBV18 to TRBJ2-7, with a weak D call TRBD2 (6 bases). The CDR3 has 17 amino acids. Germline assignment: CDR1 KGHSH and CDR2 LQKENI. V was pared by 3 bases and J by 0 bases, with 18 bases between. The DNA for the CDR3 is TGTGCCAGCTCACCTACCATGGGGACGGGGGACTCCTACGAGCAGTACTTC. Its translation: CASSPTMGTGDSYEQYF.

The chain has TRBV5-1 and TRBJ2-3; weak D call: TRBD2 (6 bases). The V end lost 8 bases, the J end lost 0 bases, and 16 bases lay between the germline ends. The CDR3 loop spans 15 amino acids. Germline assignment: CDR1 SGHRS and CDR2 YFSETQ. The CDR3 region is CASSLEGASTDTQYF. DNA for the CDR3: TGCGCCAGTTCCCTGGAGGGAGCTAGCACAGATACGCAGTATTTT.

Comments on this clone: At the DNA level, this CDR3 is encoded by other sequences in the same sample as well. The rearrangement links TRBV7-2 to TRBJ1-1; 7 bases are shared with TRBD1. The V and J ends lost 6 bases and 1 base, in that order; junction bases with no gene match: 2. The germline CDR1 and CDR2 sequences are SGHTA and FQGNSA. The CDR3 loop spans 13 amino acids. The CDR3 region has the DNA TGTGCCAGCAGTTGGACAGGGAACACTGAAGCTTTCTTT. This encodes CASSWTGNTEAFF.

The chain has TRBV18 and TRBJ2-1, with D possibly being TRBD2 (5 bases). V gave up 2 bases and J gave up 10 bases, with 15 bases separating them. The CDR3 runs 14 residues. Germline V gene sequence: CDR1 KGHSH, CDR2 LQKENI. CDR3 protein: CASSPKTGFGEQFF. CDR3 bases: TGTGCCAGCTCACCAAAGACGGGATTTGGGGAGCAGTTCTTC.

The chain couples TRBV7-2 to TRBJ1-2; the match to TRBD1 covers 7 bases. The CDR3 consists of 15 residues. The germline V gene has CDR1 SGHTA and CDR2 FQGNSA. The V and J ends lost 0 bases and 0 bases, in that order; junction bases with no gene match: 1. The CDR3 here is CASSLATGANYGYTF. CDR3 nucleotide sequence: TGTGCCAGCAGCTTAGCTACAGGGGCTAACTATGGCTACACCTTC.

V usage is TRBV19 and J usage is TRBJ2-5, with 14 bases aligning to TRBD2. With V trimmed by 7 bases and J by 5 bases, 9 bases remained unmatched. Germline V CDR1 and CDR2: LNHDA, SQIVND (reference sequence). CDR3 length: 16 residues. This CDR3 reads CASTSGLAGGSETQYF. Written as DNA, the CDR3 is TGTGCCAGTACGTCCGGACTAGCGGGAGGATCGGAGACCCAGTACTTC.

The rearrangement links TRBV9 to TRBJ1-1; 7 nucleotides line up with TRBD1. Per germline, CDR1 SGDLS and CDR2 YYNGEE. V shed 5 bases, J shed 1 base, and the junction held 8 bases outside the gene matches. There are 15 residues in the CDR3. CDR3 residues: CASRQREGANTEAFF. The DNA of the CDR3 is TGTGCCAGCAGGCAACGGGAGGGGGCGAACACTGAAGCTTTCTTT.

This sequence joins TRBV19 and TRBJ1-2; no clear D. This CDR3 has 13 amino acids. V lost 4 bases and J lost 8, with 14 bases in between. Germline V CDR1 and CDR2: LNHDA, SQIVND (reference sequence). The CDR3 loop reads CASSTTPAGGYTF. The CDR3 DNA follows: TGTGCCAGTAGTACGACCCCGGCGGGAGGCTACACCTTC.

The genes are TRBV5-4 and TRBJ2-2, with D hard to call. The CDR3 loop spans 16 amino acids. The V and J ends lost 6 bases and 6 bases respectively, with 21 bases between them. CDR1 is SGHNT, CDR2 YYREEE, per germline (reference sequence). The CDR3 spells CASMERTMARAGELFF. The CDR3 DNA reads TGTGCCAGCATGGAGAGGACGATGGCAAGGGCCGGGGAGCTGTTTTTT.

This rearrangement joins TRBV3-1 (or the pseudogene TRBV3-2) to TRBJ2-1; a weak D match, TRBD1 (6 bases). Germline-derived CDR1 and CDR2 are LGHDT and YNNKEL (reference sequence). The CDR3 runs 15 residues. Trimming left V 3 bases short and J 6 bases short, with 15 bases between. The CDR3 region is CASSQAGASGNEQFF. In DNA form, the CDR3 reads TGTGCCAGCAGCCAGGCAGGGGCGAGCGGCAATGAGCAGTTCTTC.

V is TRBV2 and J is TRBJ2-5, with TRBD2 matching 7 bases. The CDR3 is made up of 14 amino acids. The germline V gene has CDR1 SNHLY and CDR2 FYNNEI. The V gene end was trimmed by 4 bases and the J gene end by 3 bases; junction bases not matched to a gene: 5. Here the CDR3 reads CASSGGRVEETQYF. In nucleotides, the CDR3 is TGTGCCAGCAGTGGGGGGAGGGTAGAAGAGACCCAGTACTTC.

The V call is TRBV27, the J call TRBJ1-5; no reliable D call. Trimming stripped 3 bases from V and 0 bases from J, with 0 bases between. Per germline, CDR1 MNHEY and CDR2 SMNVEV (reference sequence). The CDR3 runs to 12 residues. CDR3 sequence reads: CASSFSNQPQHF. As DNA, the CDR3 is TGTGCCAGCAGTTTTAGCAATCAGCCCCAGCATTTT.

This clone was counted only a few times. The rearrangement links TRBV28 to TRBJ2-1; D possibly corresponds to TRBD1 (5 bases). The V end lost 6 bases, the J end lost 9 bases, and 9 bases lay between the germline ends. Germline V gives CDR1 MDHEN, CDR2 SYDVKM. CDR3 length: 11 amino acids. CDR3 sequence reads: CASSTRVEQFF. In DNA, the CDR3 is TGTGCCAGCAGCACCAGGGTTGAGCAGTTCTTC.

CDR3 coding DNA: TGCGCCAGCAGCTTGGGCAATTATAATTCACCCCTCCACTTT. Amino acids: CASSLGNYNSPLHF. The rearrangement uses TRBV5-1 and TRBJ1-6; D not resolved. Trimming stripped 0 bases from V and 4 bases from J, with 5 bases between. Looked up from germline, CDR1 is SGHRS and CDR2 is YFSETQ. The CDR3 runs 14 residues.

V usage is TRBV28 and J usage is TRBJ1-5; no definite D call. The V and J ends lost 6 bases and 3 bases respectively, with 6 bases between them. In germline, CDR1 is MDHEN, CDR2 SYDVKM. There are 12 residues in the CDR3. CDR3 sequence reads: CASRVSNQPQHF. CDR3 coding DNA: TGTGCCAGCAGGGTTTCCAATCAGCCCCAGCATTTT.

The chain recombines TRBV27 with TRBJ2-5; D gene uncertain. Per the germline V gene, CDR1 is MNHEY and CDR2 is SMNVEV (reference sequence). Between the trimmed V and J ends, which lost 7 bases and 1 base, there was a span of 16 bases. This CDR3 is 15 amino acids long. CDR3 nucleotide sequence: TGTGCCAGCACCCCCAGGAGCGCAACCCAAGAGACCCAGTACTTC. Translation gives CASTPRSATQETQYF.

V and J are TRBV6-5 and TRBJ1-1; D not certain. Germline CDR1 reads MNHEY; CDR2 reads SVGAGI. Deletions cut 4 bases from V and 1 base from J, with 7 bases between. This CDR3 is 13 amino acids long. CDR3 sequence (DNA): TGTGCCAGCAGTTTACCCGGGAACACTGAAGCTTTCTTT. This sequence encodes CASSLPGNTEAFF.

The chain combines TRBV25-1 with TRBJ1-6; no clear D gene. The length of the CDR3 is 14 residues. Germline V CDR1 and CDR2: MGHDK, SYGVNS. V lost 3 bases, J lost 4 bases, and 7 bases lay in between. The CDR3 DNA follows: TGTGCCAGCAGTGAGCACACATATAATTCACCCCTCCACTTT. Its protein is CASSEHTYNSPLHF.

The chain couples TRBV5-1 to TRBJ1-2; 9 positions agree with TRBD1. The CDR3 is 14 residues long. The ends lost 0 bases at V and 7 bases at J; junction bases unmatched: 4. In germline, CDR1 is SGHRS, CDR2 YFSETQ. CDR3: CASSLDGTGSGYTF. DNA of the CDR3: TGCGCCAGCAGCTTGGATGGGACAGGGAGTGGCTACACCTTC.

The chain recombines TRBV5-1 with TRBJ2-1, with 10 bases identical to TRBD2. The ends lost 4 bases at V and 8 bases at J; junction bases unmatched: 12. Per germline, CDR1 SGHRS and CDR2 YFSETQ. CDR3 size: 16 residues. The CDR3 here is CASSATLAGSSDEQFF. CDR3 bases: TGCGCCAGCAGCGCCACACTAGCGGGGAGTAGCGATGAGCAGTTCTTC.

This chain links TRBV19 with TRBJ2-7, with 8 nucleotides matching TRBD1. In germline, CDR1 is LNHDA, CDR2 SQIVND (reference sequence). The CDR3 totals 14 residues. Unmatched junction bases numbered 2, after V lost 3 bases and J lost 1 base. CDR3 nucleotides: TGTGCCAGTAGTATCCGGACAGGGTCCTACGAGCAGTACTTC. As protein: CASSIRTGSYEQYF.

The V gene is TRBV7-2, the J gene TRBJ1-6; 7 bases fit TRBD1. From germline, CDR1 is SGHTA and CDR2 FQGNSA. This CDR3 is built from 16 residues. The junction had 7 bases not matched to a gene; V was cut back by 3 bases and J by 5 bases. Here the CDR3 reads CASSLRQGYDNSPLHF. CDR3 sequence (DNA): TGTGCCAGCAGCTTGAGACAGGGCTACGATAATTCACCCCTCCACTTT.

This clone has just one count. This chain connects TRBV2 to TRBJ2-2, with unresolved D. This CDR3 is 18 amino acids long. CDR1 and CDR2 (germline): SNHLY, FYNNEI. V lost 2 bases, J lost 0 bases, and 16 bases lay in between. CDR3 region: CASSESTQFFANTGELFF. The CDR3 DNA reads TGTGCCAGCAGTGAAAGCACACAGTTTTTCGCGAACACCGGGGAGCTGTTTTTT.

This chain connects TRBV6-4 to TRBJ2-1; 8 bases are a match to TRBD2. CDR3 length: 15 residues. Germline V gene sequence: CDR1 MRHNA, CDR2 SNTAGT. With V trimmed by 2 bases and J by 0 bases, 0 bases remained unmatched. The CDR3 DNA reads TGTGCCAGCAGTGACCTAGCGGGCTCCTACAATGAGCAGTTCTTC. Its protein is CASSDLAGSYNEQFF.

The genes are TRBV9 and TRBJ2-7, with 8 positions matching TRBD1. CDR3 length: 15 amino acids. In germline, CDR1 is SGDLS, CDR2 YYNGEE. V trimming: 3 bases; J trimming: 4 bases; junction bases outside the gene matches: 9. CDR3 bases: TGTGCCAGCAGCGCGGGACAGGCTGGGGTATACGAGCAGTACTTC. Protein product: CASSAGQAGVYEQYF.

V and J are TRBV11-3 and TRBJ2-1, with TRBD2 matching over 13 bases. The V gene's germline CDR1 is SGHNT and CDR2 YENEEA. The CDR3 is made up of 14 amino acids. The V gene end was trimmed by 5 bases and the J gene end by 8 bases; junction bases not matched to a gene: 3. The CDR3: CASSPGLAGDEQFF. CDR3 DNA sequence: TGTGCCAGCAGCCCAGGACTAGCGGGAGATGAGCAGTTCTTC.

The J gene is TRBJ1-3, the V gene TRBV11-2; the D gene is possibly TRBD1 (6 bases). The germline V gene encodes CDR1 SGHAT and CDR2 FQNNGV. V was pared by 6 bases and J by 3 bases, with 15 bases between. This CDR3 comprises 15 residues. CDR3 sequence: CASRQWGRIGNTIYF. In DNA, the CDR3 is TGTGCCAGCAGACAATGGGGGCGAATTGGAAACACCATATATTTT.

V usage is TRBV30 and J usage is TRBJ1-3; D may be TRBD1 (5 bases). The CDR3 contains 15 residues. Germline loops: CDR1 GTSNPN, CDR2 SVGIG (reference sequence). V lost 8 bases and J lost 0, with 17 bases in between. CDR3 DNA sequence: TGTGCCGGCCTCACAGGACGCCTCTCTGGAAACACCATATATTTT. Translated: CAGLTGRLSGNTIYF. Filled out from reference TRBV30 and TRBJ1-3, the complete variable domain reads SQTIHQWPATLVQPVGSPLSLECTVEGTSNPNLYWYRQAAGRGLQLLFYSVGIGQISSEVPQNLSASRPQDRQFILSSKKLLLSDSGFYLCAGLTGRLSGNTIYFGEGSWLTVV.